The 30 T cell receptor beta chains listed next were all sequenced from one sample in a study of blood T cells in healthy people across ages. For the second PCR, which ran for roughly 6 to 12 cycles, a sample-barcoded 5' primer and a J-beta primer mix were used. TCRdb called the 5' RACE reads again in MiXCR, with one record for every CDR3 protein. The sample records over 450,000 distinct CDR3 sequences, 24% being singletons. These sequences were also reported in another study, on T cells of mothers and their children.

Material: blood. Receptors originate from a boy aged 5-17 years in good health.

This clonotype showed up just a few times. This sequence joins TRBV29-1 and TRBJ1-4, with TRBD1 matching over 7 bases. V shed 7 bases, J shed 0 bases, and the junction held 8 bases outside the gene matches. From germline, CDR1 is SQVTM and CDR2 ANQGSEA. This CDR3 comprises 15 residues. CDR3 sequence (DNA): TGCAGCGCCGGGACAGCCGGAACAACTAATGAAAAACTGTTTTTT. It is translated as CSAGTAGTTNEKLFF.

The chain recombines TRBV7-8 with TRBJ2-7, with 14 nucleotides matching TRBD2. The CDR3 sequence is 16 residues long. Germline-derived CDR1 and CDR2 are SGHVS and FQNEAQ. The V segment lost 3 bases and the J segment 1 base; nucleotides outside the gene matches: 2. DNA of the CDR3: TGTGCCAGCAGCTTTGGACTAGCGGGGGGTTCCTACGAGCAGTACTTC. Encoded protein: CASSFGLAGGSYEQYF.

This clonotype was seen more than once but under ten times. V is TRBV29-1 and J is TRBJ2-6; no reliable D call. Germline CDR1 is SQVTM and CDR2 is ANQGSEA. CDR3 size: 14 residues. Trimming removed 4 bases at V and 0 bases at J, with 7 bases between. The CDR3 reads CSVVSNSGANVLTF. The CDR3, as DNA: TGCAGCGTTGTGAGTAACTCTGGGGCCAACGTCCTGACTTTC.

The rearrangement links TRBV6-1 to TRBJ1-2, with D hard to call. CDR3 length equals 14 residues. Germline V gives CDR1 MNHNS, CDR2 SASEGT. V was clipped by 7 bases and J by 2 bases, with 14 bases between them. Here the CDR3 reads CASNVGERNYGYTF. For the CDR3, the DNA is TGTGCCAGCAACGTTGGGGAAAGAAACTATGGCTACACCTTC.

This clonotype came up a few times. This chain links TRBV29-1 with TRBJ1-2, with 10 bases identical to TRBD1. Germline CDR1 is SQVTM and CDR2 is ANQGSEA. The CDR3 runs 15 residues. J gave up 5 bases and V 2 bases, and 8 bases lay outside the gene matches. This CDR3 reads CSVEQDRGIGYGYTF. In nucleotides, the CDR3 is TGCAGCGTTGAACAGGACAGGGGGATAGGATATGGCTACACCTTC.

As to this clonotype: The junction departs from germline at one end; a sequencing error may be responsible. V is TRBV29-1 and J is TRBJ1-1, with D unclear. This CDR3 has 12 amino acids. CDR1 is SQVTM and CDR2 is ANQGSEA in the germline V gene. The CDR3 spells CSVRAGNTEALF. CDR3 coding DNA: TGCAGCGTCCGGGCCGGGAACACTGAAGCTCTCTTT.

This clonotype was counted a few times. A read error may be the cause here, since a much bigger clone is one base away. The conserved phenylalanine or tryptophan is not found at the CDR3 terminus, so this likely reflects a read error. This sequence joins TRBV18 and TRBJ2-5; tentatively, D is TRBD2 (6 bases). CDR1 and CDR2 (germline): KGHSH, LQKENI. Trimming shortened V by 3 bases and J by 3 bases, and 11 bases separated the two germline ends. The CDR3 runs to 14 residues. CDR3 DNA sequence: TGTGCCAGCTCACCCCCCGGAGGGGAAGAGACCCAGTACCTC. Translating it yields CASSPPGGEETQYL.

This chain connects TRBV7-2 to TRBJ2-5, with TRBD2 identical over 10 bases. Matching the DNA end better, TRBJ2-1 makes the J call doubtful. This CDR3 contains 17 residues. The germline CDR1 and CDR2 sequences are SGHTA and FQGNSA. CDR3 loop: CASSPHPSGGRGNEQFF. The CDR3 region has the DNA TGTGCCAGCAGCCCGCATCCTAGCGGGGGTCGTGGCAATGAGCAGTTCTTC.

CDR3 amino acids: CASSLFGFTGQERNTEAFF. CDR3 nucleotide sequence: TGTGCCAGCAGCTTATTTGGGTTTACAGGACAAGAGAGGAACACTGAAGCTTTCTTT. The chain combines TRBV7-3 with TRBJ1-1; D may be TRBD1 (5 bases). V lost 2 bases and J lost 1, with 23 bases in between. The CDR3 extends over 19 amino acids. Germline loops: CDR1 SGHTA, CDR2 FQGTGA.

This clonotype came up many times. The chain recombines TRBV7-9 with TRBJ1-1; D is undetermined. CDR1 and CDR2 (germline): SEHNR, FQNEAQ (reference sequence). The CDR3 has 14 residues. Trimming removed 1 base at V and 4 bases at J, with 10 bases between. The CDR3 DNA is TGTGCCAGCAGCTTAGAAGGGTGGAGCACTGAAGCTTTCTTT. Its protein is CASSLEGWSTEAFF.

The genes are TRBV5-1 and TRBJ2-1; 8 bases fit TRBD2. The CDR3 contains 15 residues. The germline gives CDR1 SGHRS, CDR2 YFSETQ. The V segment lost 1 base and the J segment 5 bases; nucleotides outside the gene matches: 5. The CDR3 loop reads CASSLSTSGHNEQFF. CDR3 DNA sequence: TGCGCCAGCAGCTTGAGTACTAGCGGACACAATGAGCAGTTCTTC.

The chain is built from TRBV7-3 and TRBJ1-3, with 7 bases lining up with TRBD1. This CDR3 spans 18 amino acids. V gave up 5 bases and J gave up 7 bases; unmatched junction bases: 20. Germline CDR1 and CDR2: SGHTA and FQGTGA. CDR3 sequence (DNA): TGTGCCAGCAGCCGAAATTACCAACAGGGGATCGAACGGAACACCATATATTTT. It codes for CASSRNYQQGIERNTIYF.

The rearrangement links TRBV19 to TRBJ2-7, with 11 bases matching TRBD2. V gave up 3 bases and J gave up 3 bases; unmatched junction bases: 4. Germline assignment: CDR1 LNHDA and CDR2 SQIVND (reference sequence). The CDR3 sequence is 15 residues long. The CDR3 here is CASSMSTSGIYEQYF. CDR3 in DNA: TGTGCCAGTAGTATGTCGACTAGCGGGATCTACGAGCAGTACTTC.

This chain connects TRBV4-2 to TRBJ2-4, with D tentatively TRBD1 (5 bases). V was trimmed by 3 bases and J by 0 bases, leaving 12 bases between them. The CDR3 covers 16 residues. Germline values: CDR1 LGHNA, CDR2 YNFKEQ. CDR3: CASSQEQTVAKNIQYF. DNA of the CDR3: TGTGCCAGCAGCCAGGAACAGACAGTAGCCAAAAACATTCAGTACTTC.

The chain joins TRBV20-1 to TRBJ2-3; 7 bases fit TRBD2. The trim removed 4 bases at V and 2 bases at J, leaving 12 bases unmatched. Germline assignment: CDR1 DFQATT and CDR2 SNEGSKA (reference sequence). The CDR3 totals 16 residues. The CDR3 nucleotides are TGCAGTGCTATGTGGTGGGAGGGCCCCCTCACAGATACGCAGTATTTT. It yields the protein CSAMWWEGPLTDTQYF.

V is TRBV12-3 or TRBV12-4 and J is TRBJ1-2; D possibly corresponds to TRBD1 (6 bases). There are 14 residues in the CDR3. The ends were cut back, 7 bases at V and 2 bases at J, with 14 bases in the middle. CDR3 DNA: TGTGCCAGCACTAAGACAGGATCCAACTATGGCTACACCTTC. This encodes CASTKTGSNYGYTF.

The chain uses TRBV10-3 and TRBJ2-7, with TRBD1 matching 7 bases. CDR1 is ENHRY, CDR2 SYGVKD, per germline. The CDR3 runs 17 residues. Trimming at V came to 2 bases and at J to 0 bases, leaving 10 bases not matched to a gene. The CDR3 DNA is TGTGCCATCAGTGAGCATCCGGACAGGTTCACCTCCTACGAGCAGTACTTC. Translating gives CAISEHPDRFTSYEQYF.

This chain connects TRBV3-1 to TRBJ2-1; possibly TRBD2 for D (6 bases). The CDR3 extends over 12 amino acids. The V end lost 0 bases, the J end lost 11 bases, and 8 bases lay between the germline ends. Germline V lookup: CDR1 LGHDT, CDR2 YNNKEL (reference sequence). CDR3 nucleotide sequence: TGTGCCAGCAGCCAAGATGCGGGAAAGCAGTTCTTC. Its protein is CASSQDAGKQFF.

This clonotype occurred a few times. This chain joins TRBV20-1 and TRBJ2-6; D is ambiguous. CDR3 length: 14 residues. Germline CDR1 DFQATT, CDR2 SNEGSKA (reference sequence). V was clipped by 5 bases and J by 0 bases, with 8 bases between them. CDR3 sequence (DNA): TGCAGTGCTCCCTGGAGCTCTGGGGCCAACGTCCTGACTTTC. Translating gives CSAPWSSGANVLTF.

This clonotype has ten or more counts. This sequence joins TRBV27 and TRBJ2-5; D is uncertain. Trimming took off 0 bases at V and 8 bases at J, with 19 bases between the two ends. The V gene's germline CDR1 is MNHEY and CDR2 SMNVEV (reference sequence). This CDR3 has 16 residues. The CDR3 spells CASSLSAVTATDTQYF. CDR3 DNA sequence: TGTGCCAGCAGTTTATCGGCGGTCACCGCCACGGATACCCAGTACTTC.

This clonotype has more than one count but fewer than ten. This CDR3 is CAWSKQLNTEAFF. The DNA for the CDR3 is TGTGCCTGGAGTAAGCAGTTGAACACTGAAGCTTTCTTT. The V and J genes are TRBV30 and TRBJ1-1; D is ambiguous. The CDR3 contains 13 residues. CDR1 is GTSNPN and CDR2 is SVGIG in the germline V gene (reference sequence). The V gene lost 2 bases and the J gene lost 0 bases, with 7 bases spanning the gap. Variable domain in full (rest from reference TRBV30 and TRBJ1-1): SQTIHQWPATLVQPVGSPLSLECTVEGTSNPNLYWYRQAAGRGLQLLFYSVGIGQISSEVPQNLSASRPQDRQFILSSKKLLLSDSGFYLCAWSKQLNTEAFFGQGTRLTVV.

Note on this clonotype: Germline and junction disagree at one end, which may indicate a read error. The V gene is TRBV3-1, the J gene TRBJ2-5, with D uncertain. This CDR3 comprises 14 residues. Germline CDR1 is LGHDT and CDR2 is YNNKEL (reference sequence). The CDR3 sequence is CASSQDIRPLLQNF. CDR3 sequence (DNA): TGTGCCAGCAGCCAAGATATTCGGCCCCTATTACAAAATTTC.

This clonotype has ten or more counts. The chain links TRBV20-1 to TRBJ2-5; either TRBD1 or TRBD2 may supply D (5 bases each). The CDR3 extends over 12 amino acids. Germline loops: CDR1 DFQATT, CDR2 SNEGSKA (reference sequence). V gave up 3 bases and J gave up 5 bases, with 10 bases separating them. In DNA, the CDR3 is TGCAGTGCTAGGGGGACGGACGAGACCCAGTACTTC. It specifies CSARGTDETQYF.

In the case of this clonotype: This may stem from a read error, because a much larger clone lies one nucleotide away. The V gene is TRBV12-3 or TRBV12-4, the J gene TRBJ2-1, with TRBD1 matching 7 bases. The length of the CDR3 is 15 residues. The junction had 5 bases not matched to a gene; V was cut back by 6 bases and J by 0 bases. The CDR3 region is CASRPGQDSYNEQFF. In DNA, the CDR3 is TGTGCCAGCAGACCCGGACAGGACTCCTACAATGAGCAGTTCTTC.

This clonotype was seen ten or more times. The chain employs TRBV27 and TRBJ2-2, with TRBD1 identical over 8 bases. This CDR3 is built from 14 residues. With V trimmed by 8 bases and J by 1 base, 3 bases remained unmatched. Germline V CDR1 and CDR2: MNHEY, SMNVEV (reference sequence). This CDR3 reads CASGDRGNTGELFF. Written as DNA, the CDR3 is TGTGCCAGCGGCGACAGGGGGAACACCGGGGAGCTGTTTTTT.

The chain is built from TRBV6-5 and TRBJ2-7; 8 positions agree with TRBD1. CDR3 length: 13 amino acids. Germline CDR1 MNHEY, CDR2 SVGAGI. V shed 2 bases and J 5 bases; nucleotides not matched to a gene: 2. CDR3 in DNA: TGTGCCAGCAGTTACCGGACAGGGCACGAGCAGTACTTC. Its translation is CASSYRTGHEQYF.

The rearrangement joins TRBV27 to TRBJ1-6; no clear D. Trimming took 3 bases from V and 4 from J, leaving 16 bases between them. Per the germline V gene, CDR1 is MNHEY and CDR2 is SMNVEV (reference sequence). The CDR3 runs to 17 residues. In DNA form, the CDR3 reads TGTGCCAGCAGTTTGCGGGGTCCGACGTTTTATAATTCACCCCTCCACTTT. It translates to CASSLRGPTFYNSPLHF.

The chain combines TRBV6-6 with TRBJ1-3; D gene ambiguous. Trimming removed 5 bases from V and 0 bases from J, with 11 bases in between. Germline assignment: CDR1 MNHNY and CDR2 SVGAGI (reference sequence). The CDR3 is made up of 15 amino acids. The CDR3 DNA follows: TGTGCCAGCAGTCCCGGACCTTTCTCTGGAAACACCATATATTTT. Residues: CASSPGPFSGNTIYF.

In this sample, this clonotype turned up a few times. The chain couples TRBV7-9 to TRBJ2-5; tentatively, D is TRBD2 (5 bases). CDR1 is SEHNR, CDR2 FQNEAQ, per germline (reference sequence). The CDR3 sequence is 14 residues long. V was cut by 5 bases and J by 5 bases, with 15 bases left in between. As DNA, the CDR3 is TGTGCCAGCAGCCTCTCGGGGTTGTACGAGACCCAGTACTTC. Protein sequence: CASSLSGLYETQYF.

The V gene is TRBV4-1, the J gene TRBJ2-4; D may be TRBD2 (5 bases). The V end was cut by 1 base, the J end by 0 bases, with 13 bases between. Germline assignment: CDR1 MGHRA and CDR2 YSYEKL. The CDR3 is 17 amino acids. The CDR3 protein is CASSQGEPRGAKNIQYF. CDR3 nucleotides: TGCGCCAGCAGCCAAGGGGAACCACGGGGAGCCAAAAACATTCAGTACTTC.